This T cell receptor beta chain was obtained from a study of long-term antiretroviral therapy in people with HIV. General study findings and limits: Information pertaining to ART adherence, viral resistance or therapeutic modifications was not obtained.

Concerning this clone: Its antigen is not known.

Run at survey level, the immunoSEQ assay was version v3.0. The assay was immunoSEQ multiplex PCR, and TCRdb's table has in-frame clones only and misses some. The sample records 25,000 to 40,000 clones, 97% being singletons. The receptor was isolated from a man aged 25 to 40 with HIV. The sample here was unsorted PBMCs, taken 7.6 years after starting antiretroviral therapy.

CDR3 sequence: CASSTLGIMNTEAFF. Here the CDR3 DNA reads TGTGCCAGTAGTACCCTCGGAATAATGAACACTGAAGCTTTCTTT. The chain employs TRBV19 and TRBJ1-1; D ambiguous. The V gene lost 4 bases and the J gene lost 0 bases, with 12 bases spanning the gap. The CDR3 runs 15 residues. Germline V CDR1 and CDR2: LNHDA, SQIVND (reference sequence).